This TCR beta chain was obtained from a study of T-cell reconstitution after alpha-beta-depleted transplantation in children. Study-wide findings and caveats: The origin of high day-60 TCRbeta diversity in some patients lay in surviving recipient T cells and thymic progenitors. Among T cells one year after transplant, newly produced cells accounted for most counts and diversity. Alpha-beta T cells about two months after transplant reportedly derived from several hundred expanded graft clones.

The CDR3 is made up of 13 amino acids. Germline values: CDR1 DFQATT, CDR2 SNEGSKA (reference sequence). Trimming took off 3 bases at V and 3 bases at J, with 9 bases between the two ends. Remarks on this clonotype: What it binds is unknown.

TCRbeta library construction was performed incorporating unique molecular identifiers. TCRdb recomputed calls from the PCR reads with MiXCR, one row per CDR3 protein. The sample yields approximately 980,000 distinct CDR3 sequences, around 30% seen once. The chain has TRBV20-1 and TRBJ2-1; perhaps TRBD2 as D (5 bases). The clonotype was recovered from a boy under three years old who had a stem cell transplant for SCID, so the T cells may come from the graft donor. The specimen was PBMCs, mostly from graft donor cells, collected 360 days after TCRalphabeta/CD19-depleted stem cell transplant. The CDR3 loop reads CSARETNYNEQFF. The CDR3 nucleotides read TGCAGTGCTAGGGAGACTAACTACAATGAGCAGTTCTTC.